This TCR beta chain was documented in a study of T cells in Graves' hyperthyroidism and ophthalmopathy. Study background: Staff took peripheral blood when the initial diagnosis was made, before any treatment began.

General study points: Ophthalmopathy and stable hyperthyroidism were separated by a 13 V-J model. Most thyroid clonotypes expanded above 0.001 appeared in blood too.

This clonotype occurred many times. Antigen specificity is unknown. Uncontrolled infection, other autoimmune disease, pregnancy or lactation led to exclusion. TCR beta CDR3 regions were amplified from RNA transcripts. Primed by the HTBI set, a first-round RT-PCR was run on the TCR CDR3. Using its own MiXCR run on the multiplex PCR reads, TCRdb lists one record per CDR3 protein. This sample yields some 350,000 distinct CDR3 sequences, of which about 16% are seen a single time; 15% to 20% belongs to the top ten. The CDR3 runs 12 residues. Germline V gene lookup returns CDR1 SGDLS and CDR2 YYNGEE. Trimming took 4 bases from V and 8 from J, leaving 12 bases between them.

The chain links TRBV9 to TRBJ1-2; D is possibly TRBD1 (5 bases). This receptor was obtained from a woman between 55 and 75 years old with Graves' ophthalmopathy. The sequencing sample was made of blood. The CDR3 is CASSSGKGGYTF. The CDR3, as DNA: TGTGCCAGCAGCTCAGGGAAAGGGGGCTACACCTTC.